This T cell receptor beta chain is drawn from a study of shared clonotypes between healthy human individuals. CD8 cells regarded as naive lacked CD45RO, were positively chosen for CCR7, and omitted terminally differentiated effector memory CD45RA+ cells. Healthy and HIV-negative, the adult donors had no recent acute infections or vaccinations. The V segment lost 3 bases and the J segment 5 bases; nucleotides outside the gene matches: 11. The CDR3 is 17 amino acids. From germline, CDR1 is WNHNN and CDR2 SYGVQD (reference sequence). Here immunoSEQ multiplex PCR was the method, and the copy in TCRdb shows in-frame clones only, minus some. The top ten hold around 24% of the sample, which has approximately 810,000 clones, over 90% seen once.

The sequence was collected from a man aged 25 to 40 in good health. The material sequenced was naive CD8+ T cells sorted from blood. The chain has TRBV10-1 and TRBJ2-1; TRBD2 agrees at 9 bases. The CDR3 protein is CASSDHYGREGNNEQFF. CDR3 in DNA: TGCGCCAGCAGTGATCACTATGGGCGGGAGGGGAACAATGAGCAGTTCTTC.